One and the same sample provided the 30 T cell receptor beta chains below, sequenced in a study of response to subunit inactivated influenza vaccine. From the RT-PCR reads, TCRdb called clonotypes with MiXCR, one entry per CDR3 protein. The sample lists 500,000 or so distinct CDR3 sequences; 10% to 11% were seen once. The sequencing used PBMCs from blood, collected about 40 days after vaccination. The receptors were gathered from a man aged 45 to 65 who received an inactivated influenza vaccine.

This sequence joins TRBV4-2 and TRBJ1-2; no reliable D call. The CDR3 loop spans 14 amino acids. The V end lost 0 bases, the J end lost 1 base, and 6 bases lay between the germline ends. CDR1 and CDR2 (germline): LGHNA, YNFKEQ. CDR3 loop: CASSQDGDNYGYTF. In DNA form, the CDR3 reads TGTGCCAGCAGCCAAGATGGCGATAACTATGGCTACACCTTC.

This clonotype was recorded at least ten times. The rearrangement joins TRBV10-3 to TRBJ2-1; D remains ambiguous. The V end was cut by 6 bases, the J end by 5 bases, with 11 bases between. The CDR3 sequence is 13 residues long. CDR1 is ENHRY, CDR2 SYGVKD, per germline. The chain's CDR3 is CAIRQNVNNEQFF. The DNA for the CDR3 is TGTGCCATCAGACAGAACGTTAACAATGAGCAGTTCTTC.

The sample holds a few counts of this clonotype. V is TRBV10-3 and J is TRBJ2-1; D is unresolved. The CDR3 runs to 12 residues. The V gene lost 0 bases and the J gene lost 7 bases, with 4 bases spanning the gap. Germline V gene data show CDR1 as ENHRY and CDR2 as SYGVKD. CDR3 in amino acids: CAISESRNEQFF. CDR3 nucleotides: TGTGCCATCAGTGAGTCGCGTAATGAGCAGTTCTTC.

This clonotype was counted at least ten times. The V gene is TRBV29-1, the J gene TRBJ2-3; D is uncertain. V was cut by 3 bases and J by 2 bases, with 15 bases left in between. The CDR3 spans 15 residues. Per the germline V gene, CDR1 is SQVTM and CDR2 is ANQGSEA. Here the CDR3 reads CSVDGALGNTDTQYF. DNA for the CDR3: TGCAGCGTTGACGGAGCTCTTGGGAACACAGATACGCAGTATTTT.

This clonotype turned up a few times. The rearrangement joins TRBV29-1 to TRBJ2-1, with 14 bases fitting TRBD2. V shed 5 bases, J shed 8 bases, and the junction held 2 bases outside the gene matches. This CDR3 has 13 amino acids. CDR1 SQVTM and CDR2 ANQGSEA come from the germline V gene. In DNA, the CDR3 is TGCAGCGTTTGGACTAGCGGGGGGTATGAGCAGTTCTTC. Translated, it gives CSVWTSGGYEQFF.

This clonotype came up a few times. This CDR3 is CASSSPSSGVIYEQYF. The DNA of the CDR3 is TGTGCCAGCAGCTCCCCCTCTAGCGGGGTCATTTACGAGCAGTACTTC. The chain couples TRBV5-6 to TRBJ2-7, with 9 bases that match TRBD2. J lost 4 bases, V lost 3 bases, and 11 bases had no gene match. This CDR3 is 16 amino acids long. Per the germline V gene, CDR1 is SGHDT and CDR2 is YYEEEE.

This clonotype has at least ten counts. The V and J genes are TRBV10-2 and TRBJ2-7; no reliable D call. The CDR3 totals 11 residues. The V gene lost 2 bases and the J gene lost 12 bases, with 11 bases spanning the gap. CDR1 and CDR2 from the germline V gene are WSHSY and SAAADI. CDR3 sequence reads: CASSEGAVGYF. DNA for the CDR3: TGCGCCAGCAGTGAGGGTGCCGTGGGGTACTTC.

The V call is TRBV20-1, the J call TRBJ2-5, with 10 positions matching TRBD2. The CDR3 covers 15 residues. Germline values: CDR1 DFQATT, CDR2 SNEGSKA (reference sequence). J gave up 6 bases and V 6 bases, and 13 bases lay outside the gene matches. CDR3 sequence (DNA): TGCAGTGCAAGTAGAGCGGGAGGGACCGCGAAGACCCAGTACTTC. It is translated as CSASRAGGTAKTQYF.

This clonotype has a count of ten or more. The chain couples TRBV14 to TRBJ2-5; tentatively, D is TRBD2 (5 bases). V dropped 0 bases and J dropped 5 bases, with 16 bases sitting between them. The CDR3 consists of 16 residues. The V gene's germline CDR1 is SGHDN and CDR2 FVKESK. The CDR3 bases are TGTGCCAGCAGCCAAGAGGGTTCGAGGGAATTGGAGACCCAGTACTTC. Translation gives CASSQEGSRELETQYF.

The chain is built from TRBV5-5 and TRBJ2-7; the D gene could be TRBD1 or TRBD2 (5 bases each). CDR1 is SGHKS and CDR2 is YYEKEE in the germline V gene (reference sequence). With 2 bases removed from V and 1 base from J, the gap between germline ends came to 16 bases. The CDR3 is made up of 16 amino acids. CDR3 sequence reads: CASSLGTGRGSYEQYF. For the CDR3, the DNA is TGTGCCAGCAGCTTAGGTACGGGGCGCGGATCCTACGAGCAGTACTTC. Full variable domain (remainder filled in from reference TRBV5-5 and TRBJ2-7): DAGVTQSPTHLIKTRGQQVTLRCSPISGHKSVSWYQQVLGQGPQFIFQYYEKEERGRGNFPDRFSARQFPNYSSELNVNALLLGDSALYLCASSLGTGRGSYEQYFGPGTRLTVT.

The chain uses TRBV28 and TRBJ1-6; a weak D match, TRBD1 (6 bases). CDR1 and CDR2 from the germline V gene are MDHEN and SYDVKM. The CDR3 loop spans 14 amino acids. V was cut by 3 bases and J by 5 bases, with 8 bases left in between. CDR3 sequence (DNA): TGTGCCAGCAGTTTTAGGGGGAATAATTCACCCCTCCACTTT. Translated, it gives CASSFRGNNSPLHF.

The rearrangement uses TRBV7-8 and TRBJ2-7, with 8 positions matching TRBD1. This CDR3 has 15 amino acids. The trim removed 1 base at V and 3 bases at J, leaving 5 bases unmatched. Germline-derived CDR1 and CDR2 are SGHVS and FQNEAQ. DNA for the CDR3: TGTGCCAGCAGCTTAGGGACAGGGCCTCTCTACGAGCAGTACTTC. This gives the protein CASSLGTGPLYEQYF.

This chain uses TRBV27 with TRBJ2-3; a weak D match, TRBD2 (5 bases). Germline values: CDR1 MNHEY, CDR2 SMNVEV (reference sequence). The germline V and J ends were trimmed by 5 bases and 10 bases, with 13 bases remaining between them. CDR3 length: 12 amino acids. CDR3 loop: CASSPRGWAQYF. The CDR3 DNA reads as TGTGCCAGCAGTCCCCGGGGATGGGCGCAGTATTTT.

The chain combines TRBV7-9 with TRBJ2-2; D not resolved. CDR3 length equals 15 residues. V lost 5 bases, J lost 2 bases, and 12 bases lay in between. Looked up from germline, CDR1 is SEHNR and CDR2 is FQNEAQ (reference sequence). The CDR3 loop is CASSVPFINTGELFF. Here the CDR3 DNA reads TGTGCCAGCAGCGTTCCATTTATTAACACCGGGGAGCTGTTTTTT.

This clonotype has a handful of counts. The chain is built from TRBV20-1 and TRBJ2-3; 9 bases align to TRBD2. Trimming cost V 3 bases and J 5 bases; bases outside gene matches: 6. The CDR3 is 14 amino acids. Germline CDR1 is DFQATT and CDR2 is SNEGSKA (reference sequence). The CDR3 loop is CSARLAGVLDTQYF. CDR3 in DNA: TGCAGTGCTAGGTTAGCGGGAGTCTTAGATACGCAGTATTTT.

In its sample, this clonotype was seen a few times. This chain joins TRBV28 and TRBJ2-1; 11 bases are a match to TRBD2. V gave up 2 bases and J gave up 7 bases; unmatched junction bases: 4. Germline CDR1 reads MDHEN; CDR2 reads SYDVKM. This CDR3 region has 15 residues. Here the CDR3 DNA reads TGTGCCAGCAGTTTAATGCTAGCGGGAGGTAATGAGCAGTTCTTC. It encodes CASSLMLAGGNEQFF.

This clonotype has just a few counts. CDR3 sequence: CASSLLSGHSYNEQFF. As DNA, the CDR3 is TGTGCCAGCAGCCTTCTTAGCGGGCACTCCTACAATGAGCAGTTCTTC. The chain has TRBV7-3 and TRBJ2-1; TRBD2 matches at 7 bases. The germline gives CDR1 SGHTA, CDR2 FQGTGA. There are 16 residues in the CDR3. Losses at the gene ends were 5 bases for V and 0 bases for J; bases not matched to a gene: 7. The full variable domain, in which reference TRBV7-3 and TRBJ2-1 provide the parts outside the CDR3, is GAGVSQTPSNKVTEKGKYVELRCDPISGHTALYWYRQSLGQGPEFLIYFQGTGAADDSGLPNDRFFAVRPEGSVSTLKIQRTERGDSAVYLCASSLLSGHSYNEQFFGPGTRLTVL.

This chain joins TRBV29-1 and TRBJ1-5; D is uncertain. CDR1 SQVTM and CDR2 ANQGSEA come from the germline V gene. V was pared by 3 bases and J by 3 bases, with 9 bases between. CDR3 length equals 13 residues. The CDR3 here is CSVEAGVNQPQHF. Here the CDR3 DNA reads TGCAGCGTTGAGGCAGGCGTCAATCAGCCCCAGCATTTT.

J is TRBJ2-7 and V is TRBV3-1, with TRBD1 matching over 9 bases. Trimming at V came to 4 bases and at J to 2 bases, leaving 6 bases not matched to a gene. CDR3 size: 15 residues. The germline gives CDR1 LGHDT, CDR2 YNNKEL (reference sequence). CDR3 region: CASSPTGGMTYEQYF. CDR3 in DNA: TGTGCCAGCAGCCCCACAGGGGGCATGACCTACGAGCAGTACTTC.

This clonotype came up a few times. The V call is TRBV7-9, the J call TRBJ2-5; D uncertain. V lost 0 bases to trimming and J lost 3 bases, with 14 bases between them. The CDR3 contains 16 residues. The germline V gene encodes CDR1 SEHNR and CDR2 FQNEAQ (reference sequence). The CDR3 region is CASSLARRLVKETQYF. The DNA for the CDR3 is TGTGCCAGCAGCTTAGCCCGGCGGCTTGTTAAAGAGACCCAGTACTTC. Full variable domain (remainder filled in from reference TRBV7-9 and TRBJ2-5): DTGVSQNPRHKITKRGQNVTFRCDPISEHNRLYWYRQTLGQGPEFLTYFQNEAQLEKSRLLSDRFSAERPKGSFSTLEIQRTEQGDSAMYLCASSLARRLVKETQYFGPGTRLLVL.

This clonotype has a handful of counts. This chain's CDR3 is CASSQDQALSTDTQYF. Written as DNA, the CDR3 is TGCGCCAGCAGCCAAGATCAAGCCCTTAGCACAGATACGCAGTATTTT. V gene TRBV4-3 combines with J gene TRBJ2-3; D remains unclear. V lost 0 bases and J 0 bases, leaving 10 bases between the germline ends. Per germline, CDR1 LGHNA and CDR2 YSLEER. CDR3 length equals 16 residues.

This clonotype showed up just a few times. The CDR3 sequence: CASSQVDTDYGYTF. The DNA of the CDR3 is TGCGCCAGCAGCCAAGTAGACACAGATTATGGCTACACCTTC. The chain is built from TRBV4-3 and TRBJ1-2, with D unclear. CDR3 length equals 14 residues. Germline V lookup: CDR1 LGHNA, CDR2 YSLEER. V lost 1 base and J lost 5, with 11 bases in between.

This clonotype came up many times. The rearrangement uses TRBV5-1 and TRBJ2-2; unclear D gene. The CDR3 runs to 13 residues. The ends were cut back, 0 bases at V and 5 bases at J, with 5 bases in the middle. Looked up from germline, CDR1 is SGHRS and CDR2 is YFSETQ. As DNA, the CDR3 is TGCGCCAGCAGCTTGGGGTGGACCGGGGAGCTGTTTTTT. Its protein product is CASSLGWTGELFF.

This clonotype was found a few times. The rearrangement links TRBV28 to TRBJ1-6; weak D call: TRBD1 (5 bases). This CDR3 comprises 17 residues. V lost 5 bases to trimming and J lost 1 base, with 15 bases between them. Germline CDR1 reads MDHEN; CDR2 reads SYDVKM. The CDR3 bases are TGTGCCAGCAGTAACCCCGGACGGGGGTCCTATAATTCACCCCTCCACTTT. Translating it yields CASSNPGRGSYNSPLHF.

This clonotype has a count of ten or more. The chain uses TRBV6-1 and TRBJ2-7; TRBD2 aligns across 9 bases. Looked up from germline, CDR1 is MNHNS and CDR2 is SASEGT. With V trimmed by 6 bases and J by 3 bases, 12 bases remained unmatched. The CDR3 totals 16 residues. The CDR3 loop reads CASSPSGAGGRYEQYF. CDR3 bases: TGTGCCAGCAGCCCCTCTGGGGCGGGGGGGCGCTACGAGCAGTACTTC.

This sequence joins TRBV6-1 and TRBJ2-7; tentative D call: TRBD1 (6 bases). Germline lookup yields CDR1 MNHNS and CDR2 SASEGT. Trimming shortened V by 10 bases and J by 5 bases, and 24 bases separated the two germline ends. This CDR3 spans 15 amino acids. CDR3 in amino acids: CATLNRGRDQNEQYF. CDR3 sequence (DNA): TGTGCCACCCTAAATAGGGGGAGAGACCAAAACGAGCAGTACTTC.

The chain is built from TRBV20-1 and TRBJ2-1; TRBD2 might be the D (6 bases). Germline CDR1 is DFQATT and CDR2 is SNEGSKA (reference sequence). The CDR3 loop spans 14 amino acids. With 2 bases removed from V and 1 base from J, the gap between germline ends came to 9 bases. The CDR3 DNA sequence: TGCAGTGCTAGAACGGGGGAGTCCTACAATGAGCAGTTCTTC. Amino acids: CSARTGESYNEQFF.

This clonotype occurred many times. This chain uses TRBV5-8 with TRBJ2-7; 8 bases match TRBD2. Germline V gene data show CDR1 as SGHTS and CDR2 as YDEGEE. The CDR3 covers 15 residues. With V trimmed by 0 bases and J by 5 bases, 7 bases remained unmatched. The CDR3 here is CASSLGAGEGDEQYF. The CDR3 DNA reads as TGTGCCAGCAGCTTGGGAGCGGGAGAAGGGGACGAGCAGTACTTC.

This chain joins TRBV6-1 and TRBJ2-1, with D uncertain. Trimming took off 8 bases at V and 1 base at J, with 15 bases between the two ends. CDR3 size: 15 residues. CDR1 and CDR2 (germline): MNHNS, SASEGT. The CDR3, as DNA: TGTGCCAGCTCTCCGCCCCTAGTATCCTACAATGAGCAGTTCTTC. Translation: CASSPPLVSYNEQFF.

This chain uses TRBV7-2 with TRBJ1-6, with D possibly TRBD1 on 5 matching bases. The germline gives CDR1 SGHTA, CDR2 FQGNSA. Deletions cut 1 base from V and 6 bases from J, with 10 bases between. The CDR3 sequence is 15 residues long. CDR3 region: CASSLVRGSNSPLHF. The CDR3 DNA reads as TGTGCCAGCAGCTTAGTCCGGGGCTCTAATTCACCCCTCCACTTT.